This passage covers 6 T cell receptor beta chains from one sample sequenced in a study of siplizumab effects on memory and regulatory T cells. Kept together in coculture, the mixed lymphocyte reaction cells spent five to six days at 37°C. What these receptors recognize is not known. Sequencing used immunoSEQ multiplex PCR; TCRdb keeps in-frame clones, though not all of them. The data hold 15,000 to 25,000 clones, with around 43% observed a single time. Source material: CFSE-low (dividing) CD4+ T cells sorted from an allogeneic mixed lymphocyte reaction. The receptors shown here come from a human donor in good health; the cells came from an allogeneic mixed lymphocyte reaction. Some clones in this sample may be carry-over from other donors' samples.

This clone appeared many times. V is TRBV9 and J is TRBJ2-7, with TRBD1 matching 11 bases. This CDR3 has 16 residues. Unmatched junction bases numbered 6, after V lost 0 bases and J lost 4 bases. The germline V gene encodes CDR1 SGDLS and CDR2 YYNGEE. In DNA, the CDR3 is TGTGCCAGCAGCGTAGGAGGACAGGGGGCGATTTACGAGCAGTACTTC. It yields the protein CASSVGGQGAIYEQYF.

The chain is built from TRBV7-2 and TRBJ2-2; D gene unclear. Germline CDR1 and CDR2: SGHTA and FQGNSA. V was cut by 2 bases and J by 6 bases, with 10 bases left in between. CDR3 length: 14 residues. The CDR3, as DNA: TGTGCCAGCAGCTTAAGTGGCCTTGCCGGGGAGCTGTTTTTT. It translates to CASSLSGLAGELFF.

This chain connects TRBV7-8 to TRBJ1-1; D gene unclear. Germline values: CDR1 SGHVS, CDR2 FQNEAQ. The CDR3 loop spans 12 amino acids. V was pared by 8 bases and J by 4 bases, with 11 bases between. This CDR3 reads CASREVSTEAFF. The DNA of the CDR3 is TGTGCCAGCCGAGAAGTGAGCACTGAAGCTTTCTTT. Filled out from reference TRBV7-8 and TRBJ1-1, the complete variable domain reads GAGVSQSPRYKVAKRGQDVALRCDPISGHVSLFWYQQALGQGPEFLTYFQNEAQLDKSGLPSDRFFAERPEGSVSTLKIQRTQQEDSAVYLCASREVSTEAFFGQGTRLTVV.

The chain couples TRBV13 to TRBJ1-1; D uncertain. Between the trimmed V and J ends, which lost 6 bases and 0 bases, there was a span of 8 bases. The CDR3 spans 13 residues. The V gene's germline CDR1 is PRHDT and CDR2 FYEKMQ (reference sequence). CDR3 sequence (DNA): TGTGCCAGCAGTCTTACAGTGAACACTGAAGCTTTCTTT. Protein product: CASSLTVNTEAFF.

This rearrangement joins TRBV19 to TRBJ1-3; no clear D gene. The CDR3 length is 16 residues. The germline V gene has CDR1 LNHDA and CDR2 SQIVND (reference sequence). Between the trimmed V and J ends, which lost 4 bases and 1 base, there was a span of 14 bases. The CDR3: CASSTYLLISGNTIYF. The CDR3 nucleotides are TGTGCCAGTAGTACCTATCTATTAATATCTGGAAACACCATATATTTT.

A few counts support this clone. This rearrangement joins TRBV5-1 to TRBJ2-6; D unclear. Trimming shortened V by 0 bases and J by 0 bases, and 7 bases separated the two germline ends. The CDR3 spans 16 residues. Germline assignment: CDR1 SGHRS and CDR2 YFSETQ. The CDR3 loop reads CASSLETTSGANVLTF. As DNA, the CDR3 is TGCGCCAGCAGCTTGGAAACGACCTCTGGGGCCAACGTCCTGACTTTC.